Listed below are T cell receptor beta chains from one sample, sequenced in a study of human thymus T cells. TCRdb keeps only in-frame clones here, not all; method: immunoSEQ multiplex PCR. The profile shows some 72,000 clones, around 96% of them singletons. The sequencing input was thymus tissue. These receptors were collected from a boy younger than two with a congenital heart defect but otherwise immunologically healthy. The CDR3 runs from the conserved cysteine through the conserved F or W. Each record gives: J gene, V gene, clone size, CDR3 protein. The listing skips clone size in some rows; elsewhere it reads once, few, many or a size class.

TRBJ2-7 TRBV11-3 NA CAGRPRAGTAHVYEQYF
TRBJ2-5 TRBV28 NA CASSLLGKAFLQETQYF
TRBJ1-5 TRBV6-1 NA CASSEGTISQPQHF
TRBJ1-4 TRBV11-3 once CASSPRMDEKLFF
TRBJ2-5 TRBV6-6 NA CASSARGCWETQYF
TRBJ2-6 TRBV19 once CASSVLAGGSGANVLTF
TRBJ2-7 TRBV6-1 NA CASSEKMAGEYYEQYF
TRBJ2-1 TRBV18 once CASSPGTSGASYNEQFF
TRBJ2-2 TRBV2 NA CASSGRYSSWNTGELFF
TRBJ2-1 TRBV27 NA CASGSRGSYNEQFF
TRBJ1-2 TRBV7-8 NA CASSPIPAPPSNYGYTF
TRBJ2-7 TRBV4-1 NA CASSQRPDSQPYEQYF
TRBJ1-6 TRBV4-1 few CASSQEGPRVDSPLHF
TRBJ1-4 TRBV5-6 NA CASSHRTPTAGEKLFF
TRBJ2-3 TRBV5-6 NA CASSLKDTHTQYF
TRBJ2-3 TRBV29-1 NA CSVTSTTSSTDTQYF
TRBJ2-3 TRBV5-6 NA CASSAHPGGRRGTDTQYF